The clone carrying this T cell receptor beta chain has a count of ten or more. This entry comes from a study of T cells after yellow fever vaccination. Study-wide results and caveats: Reappearance after the booster was seen for most primary-vaccination clones, at 96% CD4 and 75% to 90% CD8.

Researchers made TCR cDNA using 5'RACE template switching, and this step added a universal primer site and UMIs. TCRdb ran MiXCR on the 5' RACE reads and lists one entry per CDR3 protein. Of approximately 9,300 distinct CDR3 sequences in the sample, under 5.5% were seen once. Trimming pared 4 bases from V and 7 bases from J, leaving 11 bases between. Germline lookup yields CDR1 SNHLY and CDR2 FYNNEI. The CDR3 loop spans 13 amino acids. Sample: PBMCs, either bulk or a sorted T-cell subset (CD4+, CD8+, memory, or dextramer-sorted; not recorded which), taken roughly 15 days after the first yellow fever vaccination. This sequence was found in a man younger than 35 who received the YFV17D yellow fever vaccine. The chain carries TRBV2 and TRBJ1-5; D call uncertain. The CDR3 here is CASSGEIGQPQHF. The CDR3 region has the DNA TGTGCCAGCAGTGGCGAGATCGGACAGCCCCAGCATTTT.